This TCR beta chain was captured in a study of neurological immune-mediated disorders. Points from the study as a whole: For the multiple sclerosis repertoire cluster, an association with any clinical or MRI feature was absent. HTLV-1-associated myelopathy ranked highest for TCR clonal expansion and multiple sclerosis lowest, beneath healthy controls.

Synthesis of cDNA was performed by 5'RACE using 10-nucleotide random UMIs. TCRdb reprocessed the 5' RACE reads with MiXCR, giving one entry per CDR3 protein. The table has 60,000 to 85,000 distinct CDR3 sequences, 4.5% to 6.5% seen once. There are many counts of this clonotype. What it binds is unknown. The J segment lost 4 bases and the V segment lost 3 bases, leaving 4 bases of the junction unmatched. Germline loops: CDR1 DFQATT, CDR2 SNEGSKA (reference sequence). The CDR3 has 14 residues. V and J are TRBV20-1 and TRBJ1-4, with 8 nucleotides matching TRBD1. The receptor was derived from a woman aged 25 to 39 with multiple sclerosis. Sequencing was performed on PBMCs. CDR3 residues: CSASAGGINEKLFF. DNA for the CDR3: TGCAGTGCTAGCGCAGGGGGCATTAATGAAAAACTGTTTTTT.